This entry features one T cell receptor beta chain sequence. Its antigen remains unidentified. The CDR3 length is 15 residues. With V trimmed by 2 bases and J by 5 bases, 7 bases remained unmatched. Germline CDR1 and CDR2: SGHKS and YYEKEE (reference sequence). 60 Vbeta and 13 Jbeta primers were used in PCR. Assay used: immunoSEQ multiplex PCR; TCRdb lists only in-frame clones, some missing. This sample has approximately 44,000 clones, with around 87% found just once. The data stem from a study of cytomegalovirus exposure and HLA in healthy donors. General study findings and limits: An ancestry cluster, one associated with Asian ancestry, reportedly showed fewer N-insertions than the approximately 670-donor mean in a later analysis.

The chain uses TRBV5-5 and TRBJ1-2; 9 bases line up with TRBD1. This receptor was identified in a woman between 40 and 55 years old in good health and CMV-seropositive. The sequencing sample was made of PBMCs. This CDR3 is CASSLIDRGGYGYTF. The CDR3 nucleotides are TGTGCCAGCAGCTTAATCGACAGGGGGGGATATGGCTACACCTTC.